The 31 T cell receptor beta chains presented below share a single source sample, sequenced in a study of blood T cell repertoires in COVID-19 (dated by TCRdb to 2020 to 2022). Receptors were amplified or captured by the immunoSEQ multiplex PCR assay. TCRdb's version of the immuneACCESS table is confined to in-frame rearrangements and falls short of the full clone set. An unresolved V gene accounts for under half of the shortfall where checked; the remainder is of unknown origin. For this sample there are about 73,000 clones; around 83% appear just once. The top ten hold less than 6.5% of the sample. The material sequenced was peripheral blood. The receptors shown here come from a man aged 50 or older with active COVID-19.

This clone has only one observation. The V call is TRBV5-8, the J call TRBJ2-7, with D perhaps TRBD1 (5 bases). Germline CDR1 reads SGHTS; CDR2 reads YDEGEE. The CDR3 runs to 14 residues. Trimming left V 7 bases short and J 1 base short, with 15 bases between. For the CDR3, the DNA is TGTGCCAGCCGGCCAGGGATTTGGTCCTACGAGCAGTACTTC. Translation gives CASRPGIWSYEQYF.

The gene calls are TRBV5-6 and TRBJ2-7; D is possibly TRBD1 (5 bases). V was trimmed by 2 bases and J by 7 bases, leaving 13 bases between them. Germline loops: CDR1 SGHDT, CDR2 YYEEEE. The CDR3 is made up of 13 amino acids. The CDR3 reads CASSFVGAWEQYF. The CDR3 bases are TGTGCCAGCAGCTTTGTAGGGGCATGGGAGCAGTACTTC.

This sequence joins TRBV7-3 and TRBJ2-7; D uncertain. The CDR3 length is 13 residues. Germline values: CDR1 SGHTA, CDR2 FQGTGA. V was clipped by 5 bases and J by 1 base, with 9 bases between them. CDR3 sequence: CASSPAGSYEQYF. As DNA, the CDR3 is TGTGCCAGCAGCCCGGCCGGGTCCTACGAGCAGTACTTC.

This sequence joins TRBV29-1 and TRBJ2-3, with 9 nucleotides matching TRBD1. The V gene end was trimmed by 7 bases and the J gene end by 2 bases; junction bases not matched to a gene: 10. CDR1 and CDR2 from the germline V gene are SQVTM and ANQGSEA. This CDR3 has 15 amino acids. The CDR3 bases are TGCAGCGCAGGACAGGGGCCCTCTTACACAGATACGCAGTATTTT. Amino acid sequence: CSAGQGPSYTDTQYF.

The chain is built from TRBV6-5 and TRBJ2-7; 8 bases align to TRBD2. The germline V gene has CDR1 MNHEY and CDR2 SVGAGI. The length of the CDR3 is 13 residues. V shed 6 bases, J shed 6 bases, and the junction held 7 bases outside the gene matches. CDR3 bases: TGTGCCAGCAGGACGGGGGGGGGTTCCGAGCAGTACTTC. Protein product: CASRTGGGSEQYF.

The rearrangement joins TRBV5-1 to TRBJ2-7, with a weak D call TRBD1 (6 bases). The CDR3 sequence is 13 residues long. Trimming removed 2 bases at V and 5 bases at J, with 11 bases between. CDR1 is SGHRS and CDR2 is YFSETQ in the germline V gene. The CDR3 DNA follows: TGCGCCAGCAGCTTTTCAGGGGAACACGAGCAGTACTTC. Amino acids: CASSFSGEHEQYF.

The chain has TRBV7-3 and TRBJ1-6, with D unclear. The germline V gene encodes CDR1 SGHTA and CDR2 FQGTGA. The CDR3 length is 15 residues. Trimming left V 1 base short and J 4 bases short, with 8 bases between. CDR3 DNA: TGTGCCAGCAGCTTAAATCGGGATTATAATTCACCCCTCCACTTT. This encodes CASSLNRDYNSPLHF.

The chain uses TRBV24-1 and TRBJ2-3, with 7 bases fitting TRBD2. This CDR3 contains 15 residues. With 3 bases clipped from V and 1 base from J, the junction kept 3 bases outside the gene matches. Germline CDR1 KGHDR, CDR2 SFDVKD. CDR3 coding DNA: TGTGCCACCAGTGATAATGCGGGAGGCACAGATACGCAGTATTTT. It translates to CATSDNAGGTDTQYF.

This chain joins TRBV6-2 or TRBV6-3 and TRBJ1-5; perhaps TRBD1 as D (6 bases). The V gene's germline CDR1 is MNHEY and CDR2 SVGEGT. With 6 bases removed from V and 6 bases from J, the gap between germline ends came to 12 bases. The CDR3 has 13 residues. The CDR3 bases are TGTGCCAGCAGCGGAGGGGGGGTTCAGCCCCAGCATTTT. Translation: CASSGGGVQPQHF.

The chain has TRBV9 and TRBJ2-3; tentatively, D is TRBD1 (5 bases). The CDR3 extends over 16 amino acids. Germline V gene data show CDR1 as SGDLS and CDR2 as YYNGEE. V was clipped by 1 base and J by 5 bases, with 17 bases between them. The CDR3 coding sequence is TGTGCCAGCAGCGTAAGCAGGGCCCTTGGGGTAGATACGCAGTATTTT. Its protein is CASSVSRALGVDTQYF. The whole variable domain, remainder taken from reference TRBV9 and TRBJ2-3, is DSGVTQTPKHLITATGQRVTLRCSPRSGDLSVYWYQQSLDQGLQFLIQYYNGEERAKGNILERFSAQQFPDLHSELNLSSLELGDSALYFCASSVSRALGVDTQYFGPGTRLTVL.

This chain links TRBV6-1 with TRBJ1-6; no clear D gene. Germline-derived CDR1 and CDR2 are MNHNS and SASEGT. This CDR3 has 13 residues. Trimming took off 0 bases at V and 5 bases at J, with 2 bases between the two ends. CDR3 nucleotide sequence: TGTGCCAGCAGTGAAGCCAATAATTCACCCCTCCACTTT. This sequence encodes CASSEANNSPLHF.

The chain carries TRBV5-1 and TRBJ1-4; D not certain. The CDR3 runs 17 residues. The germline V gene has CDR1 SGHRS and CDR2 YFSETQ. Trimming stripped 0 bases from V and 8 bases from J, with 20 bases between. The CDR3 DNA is TGCGCCAGCAGCTTGGAAGGCGGGAGGGAAGGTGACGAAAAACTGTTTTTT. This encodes CASSLEGGREGDEKLFF.

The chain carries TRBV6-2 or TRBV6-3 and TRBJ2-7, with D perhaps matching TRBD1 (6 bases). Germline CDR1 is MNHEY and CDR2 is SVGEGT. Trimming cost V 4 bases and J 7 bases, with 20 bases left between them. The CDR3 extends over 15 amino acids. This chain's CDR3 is CASSFRPGEMGEQYF. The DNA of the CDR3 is TGTGCCAGCAGTTTTAGGCCAGGGGAAATGGGGGAGCAGTACTTC.

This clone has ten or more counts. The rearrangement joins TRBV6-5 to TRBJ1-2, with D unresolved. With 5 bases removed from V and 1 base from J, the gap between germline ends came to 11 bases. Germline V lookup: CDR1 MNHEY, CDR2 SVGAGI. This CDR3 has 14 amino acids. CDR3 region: CASSPTFDNYGYTF. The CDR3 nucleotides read TGTGCCAGCAGTCCTACTTTCGATAACTATGGCTACACCTTC.

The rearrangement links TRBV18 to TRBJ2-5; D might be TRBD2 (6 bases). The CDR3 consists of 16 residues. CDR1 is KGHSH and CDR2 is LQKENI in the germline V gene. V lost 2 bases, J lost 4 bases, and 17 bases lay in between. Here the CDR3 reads CASSPDLTVGGETQYF. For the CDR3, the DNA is TGTGCCAGCTCACCAGATCTTACCGTGGGGGGAGAGACCCAGTACTTC. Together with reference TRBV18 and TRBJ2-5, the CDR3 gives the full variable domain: NAGVMQNPRHLVRRRGQEARLRCSPMKGHSHVYWYRQLPEEGLKFMVYLQKENIIDESGMPKERFSAEFPKEGPSILRIQQVVRGDSAAYFCASSPDLTVGGETQYFGPGTRLLVL.

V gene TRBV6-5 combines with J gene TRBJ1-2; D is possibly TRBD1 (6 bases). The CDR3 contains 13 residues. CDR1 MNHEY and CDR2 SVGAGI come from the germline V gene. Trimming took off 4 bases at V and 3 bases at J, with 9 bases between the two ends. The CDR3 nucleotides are TGTGCCAGCAGTTTCAGGGGCGACTATGGCTACACCTTC. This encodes CASSFRGDYGYTF.

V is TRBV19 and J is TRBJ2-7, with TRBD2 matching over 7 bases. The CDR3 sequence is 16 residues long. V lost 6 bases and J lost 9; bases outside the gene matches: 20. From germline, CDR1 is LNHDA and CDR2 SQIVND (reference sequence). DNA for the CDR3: TGTGCCAGTAGCACCCCTCCCGGGACTACTTCCCCCGTGCAGTACTTC. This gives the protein CASSTPPGTTSPVQYF.

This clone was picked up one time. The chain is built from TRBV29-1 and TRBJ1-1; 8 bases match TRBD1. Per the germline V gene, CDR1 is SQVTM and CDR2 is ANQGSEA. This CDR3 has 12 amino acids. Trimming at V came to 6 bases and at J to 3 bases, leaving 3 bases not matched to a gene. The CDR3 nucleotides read TGCAGCGTCCAGGGGGCCGACACTGAAGCTTTCTTT. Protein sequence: CSVQGADTEAFF.

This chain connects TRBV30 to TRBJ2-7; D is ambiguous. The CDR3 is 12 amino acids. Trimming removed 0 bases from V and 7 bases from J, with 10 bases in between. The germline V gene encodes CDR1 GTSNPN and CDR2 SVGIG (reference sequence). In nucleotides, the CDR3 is TGTGCCTGGAGTGTAGATCGGGTGGAGCAGTACTTC. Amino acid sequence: CAWSVDRVEQYF.

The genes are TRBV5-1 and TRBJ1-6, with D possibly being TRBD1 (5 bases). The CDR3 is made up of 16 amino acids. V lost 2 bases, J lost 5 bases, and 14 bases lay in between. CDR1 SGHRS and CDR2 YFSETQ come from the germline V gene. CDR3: CASSLNRMLDNSPLHF. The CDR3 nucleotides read TGCGCCAGCAGCTTAAACAGGATGTTGGATAATTCACCCCTCCACTTT.

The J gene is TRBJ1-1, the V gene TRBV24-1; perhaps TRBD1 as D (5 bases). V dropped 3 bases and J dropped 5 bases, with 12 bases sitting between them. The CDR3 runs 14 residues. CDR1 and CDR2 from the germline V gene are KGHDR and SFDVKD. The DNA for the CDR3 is TGTGCCACCAGTGATAATAGGGGTAGGACTGAAGCTTTCTTT. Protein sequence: CATSDNRGRTEAFF.

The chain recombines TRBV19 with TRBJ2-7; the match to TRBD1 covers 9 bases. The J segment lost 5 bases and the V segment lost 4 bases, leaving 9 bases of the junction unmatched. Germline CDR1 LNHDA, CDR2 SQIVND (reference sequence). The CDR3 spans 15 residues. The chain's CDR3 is CASSRRTGEDHEQYF. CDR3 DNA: TGTGCCAGTAGTAGAAGGACAGGGGAAGACCACGAGCAGTACTTC.

DNA of the CDR3: TGTGCCAGCAGCCAAGATTATACTGTCCAAGAGACCCAGTACTTC. Residues: CASSQDYTVQETQYF. This chain uses TRBV3-1 (or the pseudogene TRBV3-2) with TRBJ2-5; no clear D gene. The V gene's germline CDR1 is LGHDT and CDR2 YNNKEL (reference sequence). This CDR3 has 15 amino acids. V lost 0 bases and J 1 base, leaving 9 bases between the germline ends.

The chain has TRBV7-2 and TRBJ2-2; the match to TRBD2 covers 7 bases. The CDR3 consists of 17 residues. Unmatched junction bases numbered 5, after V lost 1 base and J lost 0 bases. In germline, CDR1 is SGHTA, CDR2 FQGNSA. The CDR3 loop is CASSLDWAGANTGELFF. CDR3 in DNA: TGTGCCAGCAGCTTAGATTGGGCGGGGGCGAACACCGGGGAGCTGTTTTTT.

The CDR3 sequence is CASSPTGSIQYF. DNA of the CDR3: TGTGCCAGCAGCCCTACGGGGTCCATTCAGTACTTC. The chain has TRBV7-8 and TRBJ2-4; possible D gene TRBD2, 5 bases. V lost 5 bases, J lost 9 bases, and 11 bases lay in between. CDR1 SGHVS and CDR2 FQNEAQ come from the germline V gene. The CDR3 runs to 12 residues.

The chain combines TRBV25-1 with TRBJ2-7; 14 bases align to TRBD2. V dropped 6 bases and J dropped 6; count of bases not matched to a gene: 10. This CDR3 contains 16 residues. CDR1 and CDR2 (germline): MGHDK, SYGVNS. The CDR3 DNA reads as TGTGCCAGCAGGACTAGCGGGGGGGCTGCTCCGCTCGAGCAGTACTTC. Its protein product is CASRTSGGAAPLEQYF.

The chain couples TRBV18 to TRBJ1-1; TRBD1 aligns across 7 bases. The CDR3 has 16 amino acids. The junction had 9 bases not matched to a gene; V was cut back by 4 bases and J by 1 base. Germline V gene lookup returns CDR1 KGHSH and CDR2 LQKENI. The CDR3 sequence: CASSRYRDSQNTEAFF. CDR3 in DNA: TGTGCCAGCTCACGCTACCGGGACAGTCAGAACACTGAAGCTTTCTTT.

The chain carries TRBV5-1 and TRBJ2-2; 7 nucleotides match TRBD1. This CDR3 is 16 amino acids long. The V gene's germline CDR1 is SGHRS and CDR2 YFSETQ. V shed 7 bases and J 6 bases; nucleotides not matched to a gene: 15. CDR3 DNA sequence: TGCGCCAGCGCCCATGGAAAGGGGGCAATGGCCGGGGAGCTGTTTTTT. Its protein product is CASAHGKGAMAGELFF.

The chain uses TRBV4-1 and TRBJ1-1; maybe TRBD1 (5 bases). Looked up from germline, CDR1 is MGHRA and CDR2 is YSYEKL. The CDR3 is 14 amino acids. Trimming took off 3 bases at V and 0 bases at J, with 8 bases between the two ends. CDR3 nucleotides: TGCGCCAGCAGCCAGGTCAGGGTGAACACTGAAGCTTTCTTT. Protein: CASSQVRVNTEAFF.

The CDR3 here is CASSPRGVLNEQFF. For the CDR3, the DNA is TGTGCCAGCAGCCCCCGCGGGGTACTCAATGAGCAGTTCTTC. This chain links TRBV5-4 with TRBJ2-1; tentative D call: TRBD2 (6 bases). Between the trimmed V and J ends, which lost 4 bases and 6 bases, there was a span of 14 bases. From germline, CDR1 is SGHNT and CDR2 YYREEE (reference sequence). This CDR3 comprises 14 residues.

The DNA of the CDR3 is TGCGCCAGCAGCTCTACCCGGGACAGCTATGGCTACACCTTC. It codes for CASSSTRDSYGYTF. The V call is TRBV5-1, the J call TRBJ1-2; 7 bases match TRBD1. Germline CDR1 and CDR2: SGHRS and YFSETQ. V lost 3 bases to trimming and J lost 4 bases; unmatched junction nucleotides: 6. This CDR3 comprises 14 residues.